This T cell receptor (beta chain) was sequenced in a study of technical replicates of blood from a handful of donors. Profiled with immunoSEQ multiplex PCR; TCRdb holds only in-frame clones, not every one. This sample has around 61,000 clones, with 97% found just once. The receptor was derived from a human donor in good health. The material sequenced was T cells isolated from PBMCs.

The CDR3 sequence: CASSIRGQPQHF. CDR3 coding DNA: TGTGCCAGTAGTATCCGGGGTCAGCCCCAGCATTTT. This chain joins TRBV19 and TRBJ1-5, with D uncertain. CDR3 size: 12 residues. The germline V gene encodes CDR1 LNHDA and CDR2 SQIVND (reference sequence). With 3 bases removed from V and 6 bases from J, the gap between germline ends came to 6 bases.